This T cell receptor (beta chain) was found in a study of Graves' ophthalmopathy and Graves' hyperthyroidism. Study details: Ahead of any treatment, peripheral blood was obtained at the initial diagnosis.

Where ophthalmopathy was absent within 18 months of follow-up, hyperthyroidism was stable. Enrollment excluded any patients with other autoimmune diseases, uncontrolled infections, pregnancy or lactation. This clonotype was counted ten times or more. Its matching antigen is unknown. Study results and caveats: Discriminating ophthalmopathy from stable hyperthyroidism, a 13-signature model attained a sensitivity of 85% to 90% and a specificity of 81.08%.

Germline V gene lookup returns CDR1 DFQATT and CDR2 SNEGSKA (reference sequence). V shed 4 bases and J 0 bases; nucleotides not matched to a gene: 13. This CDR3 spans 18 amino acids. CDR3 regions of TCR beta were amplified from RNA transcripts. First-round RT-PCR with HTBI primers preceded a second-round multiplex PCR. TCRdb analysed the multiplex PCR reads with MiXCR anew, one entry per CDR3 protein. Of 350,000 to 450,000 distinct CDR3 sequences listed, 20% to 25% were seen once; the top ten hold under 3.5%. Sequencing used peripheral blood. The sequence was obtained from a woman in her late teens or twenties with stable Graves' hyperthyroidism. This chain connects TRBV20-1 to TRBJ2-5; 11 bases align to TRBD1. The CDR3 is CSAITGTGGLHNQETQYF. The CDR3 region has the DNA TGCAGTGCTATCACTGGGACAGGGGGACTGCATAACCAAGAGACCCAGTACTTC.